This TCR beta chain comes out of a study of cytomegalovirus exposure and HLA in healthy donors. A multiplex PCR was run with 60 Vbeta primers and 13 Jbeta primers. Sequenced by immunoSEQ multiplex PCR; TCRdb stores in-frame clones only, minus some. The sample carries about 130,000 clones, around 80% recorded once. The CDR3 has 14 residues. With V trimmed by 2 bases and J by 3 bases, 3 bases remained unmatched. Germline CDR1 MNHEY, CDR2 SVGAGI. This receptor was identified in a man aged 25 to 45 in good health. Sequences were obtained from PBMCs. The J gene is TRBJ2-5, the V gene TRBV6-5, with 7 bases identical to TRBD2. CDR3 nucleotide sequence: TGTGCCAGCAGTTACGGGGCGGGAGAAGAGACCCAGTACTTC. Residues: CASSYGAGEETQYF.